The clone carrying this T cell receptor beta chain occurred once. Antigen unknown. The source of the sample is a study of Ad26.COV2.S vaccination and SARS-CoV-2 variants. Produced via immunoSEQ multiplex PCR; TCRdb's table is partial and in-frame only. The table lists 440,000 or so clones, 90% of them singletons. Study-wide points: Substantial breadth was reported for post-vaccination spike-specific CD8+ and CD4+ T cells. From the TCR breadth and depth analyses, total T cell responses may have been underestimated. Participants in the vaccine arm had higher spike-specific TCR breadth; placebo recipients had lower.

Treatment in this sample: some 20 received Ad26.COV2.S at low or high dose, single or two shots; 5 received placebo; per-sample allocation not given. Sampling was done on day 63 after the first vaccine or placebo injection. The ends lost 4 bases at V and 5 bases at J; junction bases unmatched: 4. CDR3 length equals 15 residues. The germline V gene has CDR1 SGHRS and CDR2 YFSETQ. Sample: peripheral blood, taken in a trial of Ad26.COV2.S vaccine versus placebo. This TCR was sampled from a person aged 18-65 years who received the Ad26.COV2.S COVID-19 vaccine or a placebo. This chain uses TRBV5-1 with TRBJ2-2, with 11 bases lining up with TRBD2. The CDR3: CASSPRTSGTGELFF. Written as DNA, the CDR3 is TGCGCCAGCAGCCCGCGGACTAGCGGGACCGGGGAGCTGTTTTTT.